The 12 T cell receptor beta chains listed next were all sequenced from one sample in a study of blood T cell repertoires in COVID-19 (dated by TCRdb to 2018 to 2020). Receptor libraries were prepared by the immunoSEQ multiplex PCR assay. TCRdb provides this immuneACCESS table in a form limited to in-frame rearrangements. Some clones are lacking; in checked studies, under half of them reflect an unresolved V gene, and why the rest are absent is not known. The sample contains about 230,000 clones, 70% to 90% of them found a single time. Around 2.5% of the sample is taken by the ten largest. Sequencing used peripheral blood. These receptors were taken from a woman in her seventies with active or convalescent COVID-19.

This clone appeared a few times. This sequence joins TRBV28 and TRBJ1-5; the match to TRBD1 covers 7 bases. The CDR3 consists of 14 residues. Germline loops: CDR1 MDHEN, CDR2 SYDVKM. Unmatched junction bases numbered 7, after V lost 5 bases and J lost 6 bases. For the CDR3, the DNA is TGTGCCAGCAGTCAAGCACAGGGGACTCAGCCCCAGCATTTT. Protein: CASSQAQGTQPQHF.

The rearrangement links TRBV7-9 to TRBJ2-3; D unresolved. V lost 3 bases, J lost 4 bases, and 11 bases lay in between. CDR3 length: 14 amino acids. The V gene's germline CDR1 is SEHNR and CDR2 FQNEAQ (reference sequence). CDR3 sequence (DNA): TGTGCCAGCAGCTTCGCCCTAAATGCAGATACGCAGTATTTT. Protein sequence: CASSFALNADTQYF. Full variable domain (missing parts from reference TRBV7-9 and TRBJ2-3): DTGVSQNPRHKITKRGQNVTFRCDPISEHNRLYWYRQTLGQGPEFLTYFQNEAQLEKSRLLSDRFSAERPKGSFSTLEIQRTEQGDSAMYLCASSFALNADTQYFGPGTRLTVL.

The genes are TRBV4-1 and TRBJ1-5; no definite D call. The germline gives CDR1 MGHRA, CDR2 YSYEKL. V was pared by 6 bases and J by 11 bases, with 17 bases between. The length of the CDR3 is 13 residues. The CDR3 here is CASSRGWDGAQHF. Here the CDR3 DNA reads TGCGCCAGCAGTAGAGGGTGGGATGGGGCCCAGCATTTT.

J is TRBJ1-2 and V is TRBV7-9; D gene ambiguous. Trimming cost V 4 bases and J 0 bases, with 15 bases left between them. This CDR3 region has 16 residues. CDR1 is SEHNR, CDR2 FQNEAQ, per germline (reference sequence). The CDR3 sequence: CASSSPPRPANYGYTF. DNA of the CDR3: TGTGCCAGCAGCTCCCCCCCCAGGCCAGCTAACTATGGCTACACCTTC.

J is TRBJ2-2 and V is TRBV19; tentative D call: TRBD2 (6 bases). Deletions cut 7 bases from V and 3 bases from J, with 12 bases between. The CDR3 contains 14 residues. Germline CDR1 LNHDA, CDR2 SQIVND (reference sequence). CDR3 DNA: TGTGCCAGTAACCCGGGACTTCACACCGGGGAGCTGTTTTTT. Translation gives CASNPGLHTGELFF.

The rearrangement links TRBV2 to TRBJ2-3, with 10 bases lining up with TRBD1. This CDR3 is built from 14 residues. The germline V gene encodes CDR1 SNHLY and CDR2 FYNNEI. Trimming at V came to 4 bases and at J to 5 bases, leaving 3 bases not matched to a gene. DNA of the CDR3: TGTGCCAGCAGTGGACAGGGGGCAGGAGATACGCAGTATTTT. It codes for CASSGQGAGDTQYF.

This clone was recorded once. The chain joins TRBV5-1 to TRBJ2-1; tentatively, D is TRBD2 (5 bases). The CDR3 is 11 residues long. Trimming stripped 3 bases from V and 9 bases from J, with 7 bases between. CDR1 and CDR2 (germline): SGHRS, YFSETQ. CDR3 bases: TGCGCCAGCAGCTCTAGCACTGAGCAGTTCTTC. Its translation is CASSSSTEQFF.

This sequence joins TRBV27 and TRBJ2-7; 11 nucleotides line up with TRBD2. Germline loops: CDR1 MNHEY, CDR2 SMNVEV (reference sequence). With 2 bases clipped from V and 6 bases from J, the junction kept 6 bases outside the gene matches. The CDR3 consists of 15 residues. CDR3 coding DNA: TGTGCCAGCAGTTTAAGTGCTAGCGGGAGGCCCGAGCAGTACTTC. Encoded protein: CASSLSASGRPEQYF.

The chain links TRBV7-2 to TRBJ2-2; D is undetermined. Germline loops: CDR1 SGHTA, CDR2 FQGNSA. The V end lost 2 bases, the J end lost 1 base, and 8 bases lay between the germline ends. CDR3 length: 15 residues. CDR3 coding DNA: TGTGCCAGCAGCTTATCACACCTGAACACCGGGGAGCTGTTTTTT. Its translation: CASSLSHLNTGELFF.

This clone was counted a single time. The genes are TRBV28 and TRBJ1-2, with TRBD1 matching over 8 bases. This CDR3 comprises 16 residues. Per germline, CDR1 MDHEN and CDR2 SYDVKM. Trimming cost V 3 bases and J 4 bases; bases outside gene matches: 10. In nucleotides, the CDR3 is TGTGCCAGCAGTTTTAAGGGCGACAGGGGCCCCTATGGCTACACCTTC. It yields the protein CASSFKGDRGPYGYTF.

The rearrangement uses TRBV9 and TRBJ2-1; D possibly corresponds to TRBD2 (5 bases). The V gene lost 4 bases and the J gene lost 3 bases, with 8 bases spanning the gap. Germline V CDR1 and CDR2: SGDLS, YYNGEE. The CDR3 is 13 residues long. In nucleotides, the CDR3 is TGTGCCAGCAGCCCCCGGGACTACAATGAGCAGTTCTTC. It codes for CASSPRDYNEQFF.

This clone showed up just once. This chain uses TRBV28 with TRBJ1-5; the match to TRBD1 covers 10 bases. Germline V gene sequence: CDR1 MDHEN, CDR2 SYDVKM. Losses at the gene ends were 1 base for V and 5 bases for J; bases not matched to a gene: 5. The CDR3 runs 16 residues. The CDR3 loop is CASSLYGTGDDQPQHF. In nucleotides, the CDR3 is TGTGCCAGCAGTTTATACGGGACAGGGGATGATCAGCCCCAGCATTTT.